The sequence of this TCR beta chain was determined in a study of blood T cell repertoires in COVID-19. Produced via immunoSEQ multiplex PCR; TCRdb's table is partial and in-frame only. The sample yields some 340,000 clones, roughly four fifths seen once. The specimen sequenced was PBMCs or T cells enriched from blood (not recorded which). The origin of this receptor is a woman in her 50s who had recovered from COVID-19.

CDR3 loop: CASSLLGGYGYTF. The CDR3 DNA sequence: TGTGCCAGCAGCTTATTAGGGGGCTATGGCTACACCTTC. The chain links TRBV11-3 to TRBJ1-2; possibly TRBD1 for D (6 bases). The CDR3 is 13 amino acids. Germline CDR1 is SGHNT and CDR2 is YENEEA. V lost 2 bases and J lost 4, with 8 bases in between.